This T cell receptor beta chain was captured by sequencing in a study of T cells in Graves' hyperthyroidism and ophthalmopathy. Amplification yielded TCR beta CDR3 regions, with RNA transcripts as the source. The HTBI primer set drove a first-round RT-PCR of the TCR CDR3. TCRdb passed the multiplex PCR reads through MiXCR, listing each CDR3 protein once. This sample has about 710,000 distinct CDR3 sequences, with 16% found just once. This clonotype was observed many times. Material for sequencing was blood. The sequence came from a man younger than 35 with Graves' hyperthyroidism.

The CDR3 spells CASSPFRTDTQYF. Here the CDR3 DNA reads TGTGCCAGCTCCCCGTTTCGGACAGATACGCAGTATTTT. The V gene is TRBV6-1, the J gene TRBJ2-3; D gene unclear. CDR1 and CDR2 from the germline V gene are MNHNS and SASEGT. The CDR3 extends over 13 amino acids. V dropped 8 bases and J dropped 3 bases, with 12 bases sitting between them.